This T cell receptor (beta chain) comes out of a study of blood T cell repertoires in COVID-19. V lost 5 bases, J lost 1 base, and 15 bases lay in between. The CDR3 has 15 amino acids. Germline loops: CDR1 SNHLY, CDR2 FYNNEI. Methods used by the authors: Estimated nucleated cell counts came from reference gene primer amplification. Assay: immunoSEQ multiplex PCR; the TCRdb copy retains only in-frame clones and omits some. V, J and clone size are those of that table, while D and trimming were read from the DNA. The data contain a few hundred thousand clones, around 87% of them seen just once; the ten biggest clones take up 1%.

This rearrangement joins TRBV2 to TRBJ2-7, with D maybe TRBD1 (5 bases). This sequence was found in a man in his forties or fifties with active or convalescent COVID-19. Sequencing used peripheral blood. This chain's CDR3 is CASSPTTQGSYEQYF. The CDR3 DNA reads as TGTGCCAGCAGTCCCACTACGCAGGGTTCCTACGAGCAGTACTTC.